This T cell receptor beta chain was captured by sequencing in a study of OX40 agonist ivuxolimab in advanced cancers. Background on the whole study: Ivuxolimab, which targeted the costimulatory receptor OX40 (CD134), was an agonistic, fully human IgG2 monoclonal antibody. Intravenous ivuxolimab was administered to patients every 2 weeks at six dose levels: 0.01, 0.1, 0.3, 1.5, 3 and 10 mg/kg. Of the 50 to 55 patients in dose escalation, around 20 had hepatocellular carcinoma, some 15 had melanoma, 9 had renal cell carcinoma and 9 had head and neck cancer. In the dose-escalation cohort, 75% to 85% of patients were male, and the mean age was 60 years with a range of about 20 to 80. Patients were allowed to have had prior anti-PD-1, anti-PD-L1 or anti-CTLA-4 therapy, and approximately 40% of the dose-escalation patients had been treated with checkpoint inhibitors. Partial responses occurred in three dose-escalation patients, of whom one had hepatocellular carcinoma and two had cutaneous melanoma. Peripheral TCRbeta sequencing aimed to test whether ivuxolimab altered TCR sequence diversity and caused clonal T-cell expansion. The paper reports the monotherapy dose-escalation portion (N of about 52 patients) of the phase I ivuxolimab trial. What the authors observed across the whole study: After ivuxolimab, CD8+ T cells had more expanded clones than CD4+ T cells on average. Low levels of normalized T-cell clonal expansion were also seen in some nonresponding patients. In partial responders in the 0.1-3.0 mg/kg groups, normalized peripheral clonal expansion was found to be among the lowest, especially among CD8+ T cells. Clonal expansion of both CD4+ and CD8+ blood T cells was observed from baseline to week 6 at doses 0.1 to 3.0 mg/kg. Which antigens the clonally expanded peripheral T cells were specific for was not determined.

In regard to this clone: This receptor's antigen is unknown. Per-base quality was not reported, and no clone a single base away is much larger than it.

The germline V gene yields SGHDT for CDR1 and YYEEEE for CDR2. V is shortened by 2 bases, J by 1 base, and the region joining them spans 6 bases. The CDR3 contains 14 residues, cysteine and phenylalanine counted. Of all the DNA, just the CDR3 is kept, 42 bases in frame from base 1. For sequencing of the TCRbeta CDR3 region, genomic DNA was extracted from the sorted cells. The immunoSEQ Assay was used for sequencing of TCRbeta CDR3 regions. The source is immuneACCESS, and TCRdb retained only in-frame sequences with V and J called. Part of the clones is not carried over; for the studies checked, unresolved V genes explain less than half of this, and the remainder is unexplained. The sample records some 100,000 clones, approximately 90% of which are singletons. The ten largest make up 0.7% to 0.9% of the sample. Patients with a history of autoimmune disease or receiving systemic immunosuppression were excluded from the trial. Peripheral blood for TCR sequencing was drawn from every dose cohort at baseline, at cycle 4 day 1 and at cycle 7 day 1. The samples were drawn from a first-in-human, open-label, multicenter phase I dose-escalation trial of ivuxolimab. Adults with locally advanced or metastatic melanoma, renal cell carcinoma, hepatocellular carcinoma or head and neck squamous cell carcinoma were enrolled in the trial. Before TCR sequencing, CD4+ and CD8+ T cells were separately sorted from peripheral blood.

This clonotype was obtained from an adult with an advanced solid tumor such as melanoma, head and neck, liver or kidney cancer. Sequences were derived from CD4+ or CD8+ T cells sorted from blood, sampled in a trial of the OX40 agonist ivuxolimab. The chain uses TRBV5-6 and TRBJ1-4; the D gene is not confidently resolved. The nucleotide sequence reads TGTGCCAGCAGCTTACCGGGAACTAATGAAAAACTGTTTTTT. The translation is CASSLPGTNEKLFF.